This T cell receptor (beta chain) was profiled in a study of T cells after yellow fever vaccination. There are 15 residues in the CDR3. Trimming shortened V by 8 bases and J by 8 bases, and 22 bases separated the two germline ends. CDR1 is SNHLY and CDR2 is FYNNEI in the germline V gene. TCRdb used MiXCR to reprocess the 5' RACE reads, holding one entry per CDR3 protein. Of fewer than 85,000 distinct CDR3 sequences listed, 7.5% to 9% were seen once; the top ten hold 41%. The genes are TRBV2 and TRBJ2-1, with D uncertain. Sequencing was performed on CD8+ T cells sorted from PBMCs, taken on the day of the yellow fever booster vaccination. This clonotype was obtained from a man younger than 45 who received the YFV17D yellow fever vaccine. This chain's CDR3 is CASWAGGRATHEQFF. The CDR3 coding sequence is TGTGCCAGCTGGGCTGGCGGAAGGGCTACACATGAGCAGTTCTTC.